The subject of this entry is one T cell receptor (beta chain). Its antigen is currently unknown. This record comes from a study of cytomegalovirus exposure and HLA in healthy donors. The PCR made use of 60 Vbeta and 13 Jbeta primers. Sequencing was performed with immunoSEQ multiplex PCR; in TCRdb, only in-frame clones are kept and a portion is missing. In the table there are over 130,000 clones, 79% of which are singletons. CDR3 length equals 17 residues. Germline values: CDR1 MDHEN, CDR2 SYDVKM. The ends lost 4 bases at V and 2 bases at J; junction bases unmatched: 10. Overall study results and limits: Generally TCR sequences proved uncommon, though certain public TCRs appeared in numerous donors. A later analysis linked a missense DCLRE1C variant to TCR beta V- and J-gene trimming. Per a prior analysis, the majority of TCR beta V segments were productive roughly 87% or roughly 30% of the time.

The chain joins TRBV28 to TRBJ2-5; 10 nucleotides agree with TRBD2. This TCR derives from a man aged 50-60 years in good health and CMV-seropositive. Sequencing was done on a sample of PBMCs. Here the CDR3 reads CASSSTGLAELQETQYF. CDR3 nucleotide sequence: TGTGCCAGCAGTTCGACTGGACTAGCGGAGCTTCAAGAGACCCAGTACTTC. Based on the CDR3 plus reference TRBV28 and TRBJ2-5, the full variable domain is DVKVTQSSRYLVKRTGEKVFLECVQDMDHENMFWYRQDPGLGLRLIYFSYDVKMKEKGDIPEGYSVSREKKERFSLILESASTNQTSMYLCASSSTGLAELQETQYFGPGTRLLVL.